The entry that follows covers one T cell receptor (beta chain) sequence. Per the original data handling: The assay estimated nucleated cells by amplifying reference gene primers. The assay was immunoSEQ multiplex PCR, and TCRdb's table has in-frame clones only and misses some. V, J and clone size are those of that table, while D and trimming were read from the DNA. This table holds tens of thousands of clones, roughly 87% found once. The data were obtained in a study of blood T cell repertoires in COVID-19. The overall study: The study drew acute and convalescent COVID-19 samples from the United States, Italy and Spain. Sample material is recorded as cDNA or gDNA derived from T cells, B-cell-depleted T cells, or PBMCs.

CDR3 length: 16 residues. The germline gives CDR1 SGHAT, CDR2 FQNNGV. Deletions cut 6 bases from V and 0 bases from J, with 17 bases between. The genes are TRBV11-2 and TRBJ1-1, with D uncertain. Sequencing used peripheral blood. This sequence was found in a woman between 45 and 60 years old with acute or convalescent COVID-19. This CDR3 is CASSLLPPIMNTEAFF. The CDR3 nucleotides are TGTGCCAGCAGTCTATTGCCTCCAATCATGAACACTGAAGCTTTCTTT. Using reference TRBV11-2 and TRBJ1-1 for the parts outside the CDR3, the full variable domain is EAGVAQSPRYKIIEKRQSVAFWCNPISGHATLYWYQQILGQGPKLLIQFQNNGVVDDSQLPKDRFSAERLKGVDSTLKIQPAKLEDSAVYLCASSLLPPIMNTEAFFGQGTRLTVV.